The 31 T cell receptor beta chains below all came from one sample that was sequenced in a study of tumor and adjacent non-tumor tissue in lung cancer. The library came from three nested PCR rounds adapted from ARM-PCR protocols. MiXCR, run by TCRdb on the multiplex PCR reads, gives a single entry per CDR3 protein. The sample has about 75,000 distinct CDR3 sequences, around four fifths seen once; the top ten hold roughly 12%. This sample's RNA came from whole unsorted tissue. Source material: lung tumor tissue. Source of these receptors: a woman aged 45-59 years with non-small cell lung cancer.

With respect to this clonotype: A read error may produce the germline difference seen at one junction end. The chain combines TRBV4-2 with TRBJ2-7, with TRBD2 matching 7 bases. This CDR3 has 15 amino acids. CDR1 LGHNA and CDR2 YNFKEQ come from the germline V gene. As DNA, the CDR3 is TGTGCCAGCAGCCAAGAGCCTAGCGGCAGCTACGGGCAGTACTTC. Protein: CASSQEPSGSYGQYF.

In regard to this clonotype: One junction end does not reproduce the germline sequence, and a read error may be involved. The rearrangement joins TRBV7-8 to TRBJ2-5, with D possibly being TRBD1 (5 bases). Germline CDR1 SGHVS, CDR2 FQNEAQ. This CDR3 region has 13 residues. The CDR3 protein is CASSIRVLETQYF. The CDR3 nucleotides read TGCGCCAGCAGCATCAGGGTTCTCGAGACCCAGTACTTC. The full variable domain, rest sourced from reference TRBV7-8 and TRBJ2-5, is GAGVSQSPRYKVAKRGQDVALRCDPISGHVSLFWYQQALGQGPEFLTYFQNEAQLDKSGLPSDRFFAERPEGSVSTLKIQRTQQEDSAVYLCASSIRVLETQYFGPGTRLLVL.

Regarding this clonotype: A junction end diverges from the germline sequence, so it may reflect a read error. The V call is TRBV12-3 or TRBV12-4, the J call TRBJ2-1; the D gene is possibly TRBD1 (6 bases). The CDR3 runs to 19 residues. CDR3 sequence (DNA): TGTGCCTGCAGTTTAGGCTCACCGGGACAACAAATTAGGTCGTATGAGCAGTTCTTC. It translates to CACSLGSPGQQIRSYEQFF.

This clonotype was found a few times. The junction does not match germline at one end; this may be a read error. The chain links TRBV29-1 to TRBJ1-1, with D perhaps matching TRBD1 (6 bases). Germline V gene lookup returns CDR1 SQVTM and CDR2 ANQGSEA. This CDR3 has 14 amino acids. The chain's CDR3 is CSVGGGRDNTEAFF. CDR3 nucleotide sequence: TGTAGCGTTGGGGGGGGACGGGACAACACTGAGGCTTTCTTT.

On this clonotype: Its ends do not fully match the called genes, so a read error is possible. The J gene is TRBJ2-2, the V gene TRBV20-1, with TRBD1 as a possible D gene (7 bases). This CDR3 is 15 amino acids long. Germline values: CDR1 DFQATT, CDR2 SNEGSKA (reference sequence). As DNA, the CDR3 is TGCAGTGCTAGATCCGGGGCAGGGGGGACCAGGGAGCTGTTATTT. Encoded protein: CSARSGAGGTRELLF.

On this clonotype: One end of the junction is discordant with germline, which a read error may explain. The V call is TRBV4-2, the J call TRBJ2-2; 10 bases are a match to TRBD2. There are 17 residues in the CDR3. Germline V gene lookup returns CDR1 LGHNA and CDR2 YNFKEQ. The CDR3 protein is CVSSQEGTSGKTGELFF. The CDR3 DNA sequence: TGTGTCAGCAGTCAAGAGGGAACTAGCGGGAAAACCGGGGAGCTGTTTTTT.

As regards this clonotype: One junction end disagrees with the germline gene, perhaps due to a read error. CDR3 nucleotide sequence: TGCGCTAGCAGTGAATCAGATGACTTTTACGAGCAGTACTTC. This gives the protein CASSESDDFYEQYF. V and J are TRBV10-2 and TRBJ2-7; D not resolved. CDR1 and CDR2 (germline): WSHSY, SAAADI. CDR3 length: 14 residues.

Regarding this clonotype: The conserved final phenylalanine or tryptophan is absent from the CDR3, which likely points to a read error. This CDR3 reads CASGLSHEQFL. As DNA, the CDR3 is TGTGCCAGCGGTTTATCCCATGAGCAGTTCCTC. The V gene is TRBV12-3 or TRBV12-4, the J gene TRBJ2-1; D gene ambiguous. The CDR3 runs 11 residues.

This clonotype was recorded a few times. Lacking the conserved final phenylalanine or tryptophan, this CDR3 likely reflects a read error. The V and J genes are TRBV12-3 or TRBV12-4 and TRBJ2-2; D unresolved. The CDR3 is 12 amino acids. The CDR3: CASTRRTGELFS. CDR3 sequence (DNA): TGCGCCAGCACTCGACGCACCGGGGAGCTGTTTTCT.

Concerning this clonotype itself: The final CDR3 position lacks the conserved phenylalanine or tryptophan, pointing to a likely read error. V usage is TRBV6-1 and J usage is TRBJ2-1; TRBD2 aligns across 9 bases. CDR3 length: 15 amino acids. With 6 bases clipped from V and 8 bases from J, the junction kept 11 bases outside the gene matches. Germline values: CDR1 MNHNS, CDR2 SASEGT. CDR3 region: CASRDGSGRIDEQFL. As DNA, the CDR3 is TGTGCCAGCAGAGATGGTAGCGGGAGAATCGATGAGCAGTTCTTA.

Concerning this clonotype itself: Sequence at one end of the junction differs from germline and may be a read error. This chain links TRBV4-1 with TRBJ2-7, with 7 bases lining up with TRBD2. The CDR3 consists of 16 residues. Per the germline V gene, CDR1 is MGHRA and CDR2 is YSYEKL. The CDR3 region is CDSSQEYPGRLNGQYF. DNA for the CDR3: TGCGACAGCAGCCAAGAATATCCCGGGAGGTTAAACGGGCAGTACTTC.

Comment on this clonotype: At one of its ends the junction is not consistent with the germline gene, which may arise from a read error. The chain employs TRBV6-5 and TRBJ1-1, with D perhaps TRBD1 (6 bases). CDR1 is MNHEY and CDR2 is SVGAGI in the germline V gene. The CDR3 covers 15 residues. Written as DNA, the CDR3 is TGTGACAGCAGTTACCGGACAGAGCTGAACGCTGAAGCTTTCTTT. Translated, it gives CDSSYRTELNAEAFF.

Regarding this clonotype: A clone one base away is much larger, so this may be a read error. This chain links TRBV5-1 with TRBJ2-1, with 9 bases that match TRBD1. This CDR3 comprises 16 residues. CDR1 and CDR2 from the germline V gene are SGHRS and YFSETQ. The CDR3 loop is CASSSRGQGTYNVQFF. The CDR3 region has the DNA TGCGCCAGCAGCTCGAGGGGACAGGGAACCTACAATGTGCAGTTCTTC. Complete variable domain (other parts from reference TRBV5-1 and TRBJ2-1): KAGVTQTPRYLIKTRGQQVTLSCSPISGHRSVSWYQQTPGQGLQFLFEYFSETQRNKGNFPGRFSGRQFSNSRSEMNVSTLELGDSALYLCASSSRGQGTYNVQFFGPGTRLTVL.

The chain employs TRBV11-3 and TRBJ1-2; no definite D call. CDR3 length: 12 amino acids. V dropped 10 bases and J dropped 11 bases, with 20 bases sitting between them. CDR1 SGHNT and CDR2 YENEEA come from the germline V gene. Written as DNA, the CDR3 is TGTGCCACCATGACGGGTTGCTATAGATACACCTTC. Encoded protein: CATMTGCYRYTF.

The chain recombines TRBV28 with TRBJ2-2; possibly TRBD2 for D (6 bases). CDR1 is MDHEN and CDR2 is SYDVKM in the germline V gene. V lost 4 bases to trimming and J lost 6 bases, with 21 bases between them. This CDR3 region has 17 residues. Here the CDR3 reads CASSWSAGHVGAGELFF. In DNA, the CDR3 is TGTGCCAGCAGTTGGTCAGCGGGCCACGTAGGCGCCGGGGAGCTGTTTTTT.

The V call is TRBV28, the J call TRBJ2-7; D ambiguous. Germline V lookup: CDR1 MDHEN, CDR2 SYDVKM. This CDR3 spans 12 amino acids. The chain's CDR3 is CVGNNLNYEQYF. CDR3 nucleotides: TGTGTCGGCAATAATCTTAACTACGAGCAGTACTTC.

This clonotype was detected ten times or more. The CDR3 DNA sequence: TGCAGTGCTACCGGGACTAGGATAGACAATGAGCAGTTCTTC. The encoded protein is CSATGTRIDNEQFF. This chain uses TRBV20-1 with TRBJ2-1; 8 bases fit TRBD2. The length of the CDR3 is 14 residues. Per germline, CDR1 DFQATT and CDR2 SNEGSKA (reference sequence). The ends lost 4 bases at V and 5 bases at J; junction bases unmatched: 7.

Comments on this clonotype: An end of the junction does not agree with germline; a read error may underlie this. The chain joins TRBV12-3 or TRBV12-4 to TRBJ1-4; no reliable D call. CDR3 size: 14 residues. Here the CDR3 DNA reads TGTGTCAGCAGTTTTGGGAGCCCAAATGAAAAACTGCTTTTT. It translates to CVSSFGSPNEKLLF.

A remark on this clonotype: A much more abundant neighbour one base away suggests this may be a read error. This rearrangement joins TRBV28 to TRBJ1-1, with D uncertain. Germline values: CDR1 MDHEN, CDR2 SYDVKM. The CDR3 consists of 14 residues. CDR3 DNA: TGTGTCAGCAACCCCGGGGAGGGTGACACTGAAGCTTTCTTT. It is translated as CVSNPGEGDTEAFF.

In the case of this clonotype: One junction end does not reproduce the germline sequence, and a read error may be involved. The rearrangement links TRBV6-5 to TRBJ2-5; 9 nucleotides align to TRBD1. The CDR3 loop spans 15 amino acids. Germline V gene lookup returns CDR1 MNHEY and CDR2 SVGAGI. CDR3 loop: CASSSPNRGLETKYF. The CDR3, as DNA: TGTGCCAGTAGTTCTCCGAACAGGGGGCTGGAGACCAAGTACTTC.

A note on this clonotype: At one boundary the junction diverges from the germline segment, which might be a read error. The V call is TRBV11-3, the J call TRBJ2-7; 10 bases are shared with TRBD1. The CDR3 extends over 14 amino acids. Germline CDR1 is SGHNT and CDR2 is YENEEA. CDR3 sequence: CARSSGTGEAEEYF. DNA of the CDR3: TGTGCCAGGAGCTCCGGGACAGGGGAGGCCGAAGAGTACTTC.

This clonotype was counted a few times. Given a much more abundant clone one base away, this may be a read error. This rearrangement joins TRBV11-1 to TRBJ1-2; perhaps TRBD1 as D (5 bases). This CDR3 contains 13 residues. The V gene's germline CDR1 is SGHAT and CDR2 FQDESV (reference sequence). This CDR3 is CAGSSRGARGYTF. In nucleotides, the CDR3 is TGTGCCGGCAGCTCAAGGGGAGCGCGGGGCTACACCTTC. Full variable domain (missing parts from reference TRBV11-1 and TRBJ1-2): EAEVAQSPRYKITEKSQAVAFWCDPISGHATLYWYRQILGQGPELLVQFQDESVVDDSQLPKDRFSAERLKGVDSTLKIQPAELGDSAMYLCAGSSRGARGYTFGSGTRLTVV.

Points on this clonotype: One end of the junction is discordant with germline, which a read error may explain. This chain connects TRBV12-3 or TRBV12-4 to TRBJ2-1; D is perhaps TRBD2 (5 bases). CDR3 length: 16 amino acids. CDR3 nucleotide sequence: TGTGCCAGCATACGAGATCGGGCAGGCTCCTACAATAAGCGGATCTTC. This translates into CASIRDRAGSYNKRIF.

For this clonotype: Since a much larger clone is just one base distant, this may be a read error. The genes are TRBV19 and TRBJ1-5, with TRBD1 matching 7 bases. With V trimmed by 3 bases and J by 7 bases, 3 bases remained unmatched. This CDR3 contains 13 residues. Looked up from germline, CDR1 is LNHDA and CDR2 is SQIVND (reference sequence). CDR3 bases: TGTGCCAGTAGTATGGCAGGGGGACAGCCCCAGCATTTT. Protein product: CASSMAGGQPQHF.

As regards this clonotype: The junction departs from germline at one end; a sequencing error may be responsible. The chain recombines TRBV6-5 with TRBJ1-2, with a weak D call TRBD1 (6 bases). The CDR3 totals 16 residues. Germline CDR1 reads MNHEY; CDR2 reads SVGAGI. CDR3 protein: CASNYSIKSGVYGYTF. For the CDR3, the DNA is TGTGCCAGCAATTACTCCATTAAGTCAGGGGTCTATGGCTACACCTTC.

The chain is built from TRBV4-2 and TRBJ2-1, with D unclear. Germline CDR1 and CDR2: LGHNA and YNFKEQ. Trimming took off 1 base at V and 7 bases at J, with 17 bases between the two ends. This CDR3 is 16 amino acids long. The CDR3 DNA reads as TGTGCCAGCAGCCAAGGTTCAGTGCAATACAAAAATGAGCAGTTCTTC. This gives the protein CASSQGSVQYKNEQFF.

A note on this clonotype: At one boundary the junction diverges from the germline segment, which might be a read error. V gene TRBV29-1 combines with J gene TRBJ1-1; TRBD1 might be the D (6 bases). This CDR3 spans 13 amino acids. Germline values: CDR1 SQVTM, CDR2 ANQGSEA. CDR3 region: CSSGGLGDTEAFF. Written as DNA, the CDR3 is TGTAGTTCCGGGGGCCTTGGGGACACTGAAGCTTTCTTT.

CDR3 nucleotide sequence: TGCAGCGTTGAATGGCATGAGGGTACTGAAGCTTTCTTT. Protein sequence: CSVEWHEGTEAFF. The chain carries TRBV29-1 and TRBJ1-1, with no clear D. This CDR3 is 13 amino acids long. Trimming shortened V by 2 bases and J by 5 bases, and 12 bases separated the two germline ends. Germline CDR1 and CDR2: SQVTM and ANQGSEA. The variable domain in full, with the rest retrieved from reference TRBV29-1 and TRBJ1-1, is SAVISQKPSRDICQRGTSLTIQCQVDSQVTMMFWYRQQPGQSLTLIATANQGSEATYESGFVIDKFPISRPNLTFSTLTVSNMSPEDSSIYLCSVEWHEGTEAFFGQGTRLTVV.

Worth noting for this clonotype: Possible read error: a much larger clone is one base away. This chain links TRBV5-1 with TRBJ1-2; 9 positions agree with TRBD1. This CDR3 has 16 amino acids. Germline V gene lookup returns CDR1 SGHRS and CDR2 YFSETQ. This CDR3 reads CASSLVDRGGPLGYSF. The CDR3 DNA follows: TGCGCCAGCAGCTTGGTGGACAGGGGAGGCCCTTTGGGCTACAGCTTC.

A single count supports this clonotype. The junction departs from the called germline gene at one end, perhaps through a read error. V usage is TRBV6-1 and J usage is TRBJ2-1; 8 bases match TRBD2. From germline, CDR1 is MNHNS and CDR2 SASEGT. The CDR3 totals 17 residues. The CDR3 protein is CASSVQMSSGVDNVQLF. The CDR3 DNA sequence: TGTGCCAGTAGTGTGCAGATGAGTAGCGGGGTCGACAATGTACAGTTATTC.

On this clonotype itself: This may be a read error, as it is one base from a much larger clone. The gene calls are TRBV24-1 and TRBJ2-1; 7 positions agree with TRBD2. V trimming: 4 bases; J trimming: 6 bases; junction bases outside the gene matches: 11. CDR1 is KGHDR and CDR2 is SFDVKD in the germline V gene. CDR3 length: 16 residues. The CDR3, as DNA: TGTGCCACCAGTGAACAATCCGGGACTATGGGCAATGAGCAGTTCTTC. This gives the protein CATSEQSGTMGNEQFF.